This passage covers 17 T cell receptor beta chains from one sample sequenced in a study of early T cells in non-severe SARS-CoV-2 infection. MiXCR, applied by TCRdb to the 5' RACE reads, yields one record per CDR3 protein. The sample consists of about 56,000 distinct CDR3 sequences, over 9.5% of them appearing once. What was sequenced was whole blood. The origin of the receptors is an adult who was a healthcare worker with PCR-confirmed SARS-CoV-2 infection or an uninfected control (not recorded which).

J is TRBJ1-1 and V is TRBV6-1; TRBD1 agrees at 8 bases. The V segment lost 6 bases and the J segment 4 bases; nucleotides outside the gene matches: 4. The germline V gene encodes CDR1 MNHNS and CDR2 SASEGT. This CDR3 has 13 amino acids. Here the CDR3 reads CASSQDRATEAFF. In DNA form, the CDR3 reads TGTGCCAGCAGCCAGGACAGGGCCACTGAAGCTTTCTTT.

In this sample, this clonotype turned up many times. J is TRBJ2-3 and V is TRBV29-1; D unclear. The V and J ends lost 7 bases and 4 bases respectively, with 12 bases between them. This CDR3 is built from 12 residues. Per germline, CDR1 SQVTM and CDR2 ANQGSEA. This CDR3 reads CSATDGPDTQYF. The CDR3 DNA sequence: TGCAGCGCAACCGATGGCCCAGATACGCAGTATTTT.

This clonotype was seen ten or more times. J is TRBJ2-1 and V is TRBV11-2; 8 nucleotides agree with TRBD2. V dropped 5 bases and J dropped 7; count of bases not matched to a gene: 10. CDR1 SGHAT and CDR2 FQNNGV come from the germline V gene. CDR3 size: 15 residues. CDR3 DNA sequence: TGTGCCAGCAGCCAGGGGAGCGGGAGTCAAAATGAGCAGTTCTTC. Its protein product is CASSQGSGSQNEQFF.

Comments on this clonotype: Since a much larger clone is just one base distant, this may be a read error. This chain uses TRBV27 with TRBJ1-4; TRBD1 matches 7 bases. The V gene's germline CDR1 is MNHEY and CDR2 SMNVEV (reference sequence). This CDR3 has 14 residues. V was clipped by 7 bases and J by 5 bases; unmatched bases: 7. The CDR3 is CASILRGPNEKLFF. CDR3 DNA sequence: TGTGCCAGCATCTTGAGGGGGCCGAATGAAAAACTGTTTTTT.

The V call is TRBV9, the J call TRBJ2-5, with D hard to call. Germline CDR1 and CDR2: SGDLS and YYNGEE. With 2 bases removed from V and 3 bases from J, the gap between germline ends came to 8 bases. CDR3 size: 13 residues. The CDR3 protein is CASSVGREETQYF. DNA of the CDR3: TGTGCCAGCAGCGTCGGCCGGGAAGAGACCCAGTACTTC.

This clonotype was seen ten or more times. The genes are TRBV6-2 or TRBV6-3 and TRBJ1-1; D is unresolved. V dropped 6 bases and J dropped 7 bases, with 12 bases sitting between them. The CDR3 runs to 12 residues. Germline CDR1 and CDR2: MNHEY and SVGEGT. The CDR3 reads CASRDDIFEAFF. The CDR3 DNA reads TGTGCCAGCAGGGACGACATTTTTGAAGCTTTCTTT.

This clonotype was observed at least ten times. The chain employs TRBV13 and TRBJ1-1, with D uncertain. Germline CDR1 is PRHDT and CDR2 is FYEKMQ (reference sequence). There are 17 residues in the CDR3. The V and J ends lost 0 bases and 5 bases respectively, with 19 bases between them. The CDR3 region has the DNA TGTGCCAGCAGCTTAGGCGGACTTGCCAACATGTGGACTGAAGCTTTCTTT. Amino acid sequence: CASSLGGLANMWTEAFF.

Here the CDR3 reads CASSNGQLNNEKLFF. DNA of the CDR3: TGCGCCAGCAGCAATGGTCAGCTAAATAATGAAAAACTGTTTTTT. V is TRBV5-1 and J is TRBJ1-4; D call uncertain. The CDR3 length is 15 residues. V lost 4 bases and J lost 4, with 14 bases in between. The V gene's germline CDR1 is SGHRS and CDR2 YFSETQ.

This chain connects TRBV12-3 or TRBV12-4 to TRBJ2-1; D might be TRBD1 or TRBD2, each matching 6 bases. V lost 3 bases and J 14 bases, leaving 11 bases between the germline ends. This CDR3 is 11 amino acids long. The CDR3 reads CASSLGGPEFF. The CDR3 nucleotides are TGTGCCAGCAGTTTGGGGGGCCCTGAGTTCTTC.

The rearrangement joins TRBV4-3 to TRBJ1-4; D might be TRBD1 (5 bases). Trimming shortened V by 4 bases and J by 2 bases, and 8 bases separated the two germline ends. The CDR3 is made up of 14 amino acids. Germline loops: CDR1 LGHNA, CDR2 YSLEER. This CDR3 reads CASSRGRTNEKLFF. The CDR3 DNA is TGCGCCAGCAGCCGGGGCCGCACTAATGAAAAACTGTTTTTT.

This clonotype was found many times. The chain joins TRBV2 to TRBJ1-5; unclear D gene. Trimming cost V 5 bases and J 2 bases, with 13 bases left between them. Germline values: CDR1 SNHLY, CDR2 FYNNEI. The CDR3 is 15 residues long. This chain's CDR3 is CASSSPTGGNQPQHF. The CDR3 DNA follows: TGTGCCAGCAGTTCCCCCACCGGGGGCAATCAGCCCCAGCATTTT.

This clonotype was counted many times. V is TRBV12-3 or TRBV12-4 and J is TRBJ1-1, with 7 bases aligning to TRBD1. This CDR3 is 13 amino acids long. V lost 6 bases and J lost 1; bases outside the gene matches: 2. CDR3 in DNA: TGTGCCAGCAGCCGGGACAGGAACACTGAAGCTTTCTTT. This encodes CASSRDRNTEAFF.

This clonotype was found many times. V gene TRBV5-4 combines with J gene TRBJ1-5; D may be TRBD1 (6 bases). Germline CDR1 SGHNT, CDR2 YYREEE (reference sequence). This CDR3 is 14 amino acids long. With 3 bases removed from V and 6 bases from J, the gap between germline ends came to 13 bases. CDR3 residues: CASSYAGEGQPQHF. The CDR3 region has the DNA TGTGCCAGCAGCTACGCAGGGGAGGGTCAGCCCCAGCATTTT. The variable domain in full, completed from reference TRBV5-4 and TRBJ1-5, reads ETGVTQSPTHLIKTRGQQVTLRCSSQSGHNTVSWYQQALGQGPQFIFQYYREEENGRGNFPPRFSGLQFPNYSSELNVNALELDDSALYLCASSYAGEGQPQHFGDGTRLSIL.

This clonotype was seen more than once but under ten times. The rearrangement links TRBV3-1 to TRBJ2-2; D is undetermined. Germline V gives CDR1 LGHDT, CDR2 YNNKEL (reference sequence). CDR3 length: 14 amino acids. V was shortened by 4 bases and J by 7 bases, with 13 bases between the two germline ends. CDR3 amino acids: CASSPTSRGGELFF. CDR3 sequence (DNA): TGTGCCAGCAGCCCGACTTCTCGCGGCGGGGAGCTGTTTTTT.

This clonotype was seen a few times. Here the CDR3 DNA reads TGTGCCAGCAATCTAGCGCGGAGCACAGATACGCAGTATTTT. Translation: CASNLARSTDTQYF. The chain recombines TRBV12-3 or TRBV12-4 with TRBJ2-3; tentatively, D is TRBD2 (6 bases). Trimming removed 7 bases at V and 0 bases at J, with 11 bases between. This CDR3 has 14 residues.

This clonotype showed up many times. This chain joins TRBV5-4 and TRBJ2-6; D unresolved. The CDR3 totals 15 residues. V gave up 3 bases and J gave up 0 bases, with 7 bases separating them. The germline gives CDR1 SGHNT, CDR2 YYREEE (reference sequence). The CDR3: CASSSPGSGANVLTF. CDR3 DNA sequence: TGTGCCAGCAGCTCCCCCGGCTCTGGGGCCAACGTCCTGACTTTC.

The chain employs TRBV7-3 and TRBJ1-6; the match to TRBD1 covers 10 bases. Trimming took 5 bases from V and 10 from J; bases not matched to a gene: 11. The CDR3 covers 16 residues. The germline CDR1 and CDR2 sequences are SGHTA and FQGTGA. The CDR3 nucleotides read TGTGCCAGCAGCCCAAGGGACAGGGGTTCTGGGTCACCCCTCCACTTT. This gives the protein CASSPRDRGSGSPLHF.